What follows describes a single TCR beta chain. The antigen remains undetermined. The sample is drawn from a study of T cell responses to AZD1222 COVID-19 vaccine. V was trimmed by 3 bases and J by 7 bases, leaving 13 bases between them. Germline CDR1 is MNHEY and CDR2 is SMNVEV (reference sequence). The CDR3 is 15 residues long. Here immunoSEQ multiplex PCR was the method, and the copy in TCRdb shows in-frame clones only, minus some. The table has approximately 100,000 clones, about 85% seen once. It was second doses at about 4 or about 12 weeks that were pooled. Study findings and constraints: The donor group comprised mostly white British people and more females; the analysis possibly underestimated clonal diversity. The CD4 TCRs associated with vaccination extended across spike and predominated at 160-218 and 743-854.

This receptor was identified in an adult who received the AZD1222 COVID-19 vaccine. This chain uses TRBV27 with TRBJ1-6; D call uncertain. The specimen comprised peripheral blood, sampled 28 days after the second AZD1222 dose. CDR3 DNA sequence: TGTGCCAGCAGTTTCCCCCGCGGCACCAATTCACCCCTCCACTTT. Protein: CASSFPRGTNSPLHF.